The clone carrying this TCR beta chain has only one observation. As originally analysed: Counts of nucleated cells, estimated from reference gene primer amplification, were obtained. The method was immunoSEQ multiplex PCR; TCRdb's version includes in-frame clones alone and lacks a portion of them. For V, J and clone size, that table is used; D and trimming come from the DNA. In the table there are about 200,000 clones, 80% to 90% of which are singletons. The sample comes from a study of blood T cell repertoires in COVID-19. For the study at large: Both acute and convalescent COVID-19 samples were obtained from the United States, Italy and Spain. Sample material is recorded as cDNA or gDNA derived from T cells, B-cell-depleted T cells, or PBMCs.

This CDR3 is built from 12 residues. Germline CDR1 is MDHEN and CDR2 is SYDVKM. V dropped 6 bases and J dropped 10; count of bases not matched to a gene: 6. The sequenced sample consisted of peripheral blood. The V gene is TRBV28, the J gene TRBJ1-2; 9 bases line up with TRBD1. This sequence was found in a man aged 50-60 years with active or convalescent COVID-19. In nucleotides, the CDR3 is TGTGCCAGCAGCCGTACAGGGGGCGTCTACACCTTC. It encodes CASSRTGGVYTF.